This TCR beta chain appears in the sequencing data of a study of CD8+CD57+ T cells in acquired aplastic anemia. Profiling of TCR beta VDJ combinations and CDR3 sequences used genomic DNA as template. TCRdb fed the reads into MiXCR, producing one record per CDR3 protein. In the table there are 250,000 to 300,000 distinct CDR3 sequences, roughly 61% of which are singletons. Findings of the study overall: Common to patients and controls were twenty-nine CD8+ CDR3 sequences. With respect to CD8+ Simpson's diversity, patients and controls did not differ significantly.

This CDR3 is built from 14 residues. The germline V gene encodes CDR1 DFQATT and CDR2 SNEGSKA (reference sequence). Patients picked for sequencing had shown CD8+CD57+ cell expansion detected by flow cytometry. All patients had severe acquired aplastic anemia. About this clonotype: Its specificity is not known. One junction end disagrees with the germline gene, perhaps due to a read error.

V and J are TRBV20-1 and TRBJ1-4; a weak D match, TRBD1 (6 bases). The clonotype originates from a human donor with aplastic anemia. The sample taken for sequencing was sorted CD4+, CD8+, or CD8+CD57+ T cells (not recorded which) from PBMCs. The CDR3 loop reads CSVKGVGTNEELFF. The CDR3 nucleotides read TGCAGTGTTAAGGGGGTGGGGACTAATGAAGAACTGTTTTTT.